These T cell receptor beta chains were read from a single sample in a study of spatial heterogeneity in lung cancer. TCRdb reprocessed the 5' RACE reads via MiXCR and lists one record per CDR3 protein. The sample yields about 39,000 distinct CDR3 sequences, around 3.1% seen once. This sample comprised normal lung tissue next to the tumor, obtained at surgery. The receptors originated from a male donor with early-stage non-small cell lung cancer. Both conserved end residues are part of each CDR3. D genes are given only for firm matches. Clone size is stated in some rows and not others, as once, few, many or a class when expanded.

J gene,clone size,D gene,V gene,CDR3 protein,CDR3 DNA
TRBJ2-3,many,NA,TRBV29-1,CSVGAGPDTQYF,TGCAGCGTTGGGGCAGGCCCGGATACGCAGTATTTT
TRBJ2-2,many,TRBD1,TRBV5-4,CASGLLTGGSTGELFF,TGTGCCAGCGGACTATTGACAGGGGGCAGCACCGGGGAGCTGTTTTTT
TRBJ2-7,few,TRBD2,TRBV14,CASSQDQPSGSHEQYF,TGTGCCAGCAGCCAAGATCAGCCTAGCGGGAGTCACGAGCAGTACTTC
TRBJ1-6,many,TRBD1,TRBV7-9,CASSSDRENSPLHF,TGTGCCAGCAGCTCGGACAGGGAAAATTCACCCCTCCACTTT
TRBJ2-1,many,NA,TRBV24-1,CATTGGNEQFF,TGTGCCACCACTGGAGGTAATGAGCAGTTCTTC
TRBJ2-7,many,TRBD1,TRBV6-5,CASRRQGYEQYF,TGTGCCAGCAGAAGACAGGGGTACGAGCAGTACTTC
TRBJ1-2,many,NA,TRBV4-3,CASSQDLESGYTF,TGCGCCAGCAGCCAAGATTTGGAATCTGGCTACACCTTC
TRBJ2-2,many,NA,TRBV6-2/TRBV6-3,CASRTVNTGELFF,TGTGCCAGCAGGACGGTGAACACCGGGGAGCTGTTTTTT
TRBJ2-1,many,TRBD2,TRBV7-3,CASSSQGLAGGQSNEQFF,TGTGCCAGCAGCTCCCAAGGGCTAGCGGGAGGGCAAAGCAATGAGCAGTTCTTC
TRBJ1-4,many,NA,TRBV2,CASGVSEEKLFF,TGTGCCAGCGGGGTATCAGAAGAAAAACTGTTTTTT
TRBJ2-1,many,NA,TRBV28,CASSLARAGKNEQFF,TGTGCCAGCAGTTTAGCGCGGGCAGGGAAAAATGAGCAGTTCTTC
TRBJ2-1,NA,NA,TRBV7-2,CASSLDGGYNEQFF,TGTGCCAGCAGCTTAGATGGGGGGTACAATGAGCAGTTCTTC
TRBJ1-3,many,NA,TRBV7-9,CASSRKGDSGNTIYF,TGTGCCAGCAGCCGGAAGGGAGACTCTGGAAACACCATATATTTT
TRBJ2-5,NA,TRBD2,TRBV3-1,CASSQSSGGALETQYF,TGTGCCAGCAGCCAATCTAGCGGGGGGGCCTTAGAGACCCAGTACTTC
TRBJ2-1,many,TRBD2,TRBV20-1,CSARAGDEQFF,TGCAGTGCTAGGGCGGGGGATGAGCAGTTCTTC
TRBJ1-6,many,NA,TRBV28,CASNTQGRDNSPLHF,TGTGCCAGCAACACCCAGGGGAGGGATAATTCACCCCTCCACTTT
TRBJ2-3,many,NA,TRBV2,CASTRQGPDTQYF,TGTGCCAGCACCAGGCAGGGCCCAGATACGCAGTATTTT
TRBJ1-3,few,NA,TRBV6-1,CASFQSLGNTIYF,TGTGCCAGCTTTCAGTCCCTCGGAAACACCATATATTTT
TRBJ2-5,many,NA,TRBV12-3/TRBV12-4,CASSFTGQETQYF,TGTGCCAGCAGTTTTACAGGACAAGAGACCCAGTACTTC
TRBJ2-5,many,NA,TRBV4-2,CASSQVNRNQETQYF,TGTGCCAGCAGCCAAGTTAATAGAAATCAAGAGACCCAGTACTTC
TRBJ2-7,many,TRBD1,TRBV27,CASSKSGTGGVYEQYF,TGTGCCAGCAGTAAATCGGGGACAGGGGGTGTCTACGAGCAGTACTTC
TRBJ2-3,many,NA,TRBV5-1,CASKVGLADTDTQYF,TGCGCCAGCAAGGTAGGGCTAGCTGATACAGATACGCAGTATTTT
TRBJ1-1,many,NA,TRBV7-9,CASSPKSGGSEAFF,TGTGCCAGCAGCCCTAAGTCGGGGGGTTCTGAAGCTTTCTTT
TRBJ2-6,many,NA,TRBV9,CASSPRQTAGANVLTF,TGTGCCAGCAGCCCCCGACAGACAGCCGGAGCCAACGTCCTGACTTTC
TRBJ2-3,few,TRBD1,TRBV9,CASSVRGISDTQYF,TGTGCCAGCAGCGTCAGGGGGATCTCAGATACGCAGTATTTT
TRBJ1-5,many,TRBD1,TRBV24-1,CATSDDPGQRTNQPQHF,TGTGCCACCAGTGACGATCCGGGACAGCGAACCAATCAGCCCCAGCATTTT
TRBJ1-3,many,NA,TRBV6-1,CASSEMTTLEGNTIYF,TGTGCCAGCAGTGAAATGACAACATTGGAGGGAAACACCATATATTTT
TRBJ1-1,many,NA,TRBV20-1,CSEGRPNTEAFF,TGCAGTGAGGGACGGCCGAACACTGAAGCTTTCTTT
TRBJ1-6,many,NA,TRBV9,CASSGASISPLHF,TGTGCCAGCAGCGGGGCCTCAATTTCACCCCTCCACTTT
TRBJ2-7,many,TRBD1,TRBV7-9,CASSLGQGTYEQYF,TGTGCCAGCAGCCTAGGACAGGGAACCTACGAGCAGTACTTC
TRBJ2-2,NA,TRBD2,TRBV7-3,CASSSGLDGAGELFF,TGTGCCAGCAGCTCAGGACTAGATGGAGCCGGGGAGCTGTTTTTT
TRBJ1-4,many,NA,TRBV7-2,CASRVGTNEKLFF,TGTGCCAGCAGGGTTGGCACTAATGAAAAACTGTTTTTT
TRBJ1-4,many,NA,TRBV4-1,CASSQPGRTNEKLFF,TGCGCCAGCAGCCAACCTGGGAGGACTAATGAAAAACTGTTTTTT
TRBJ2-7,NA,TRBD1,TRBV7-2,CASSTQTGLRDF,TGTGCCAGCAGCACCCAGACAGGGCTGAGGGACTTC
TRBJ2-5,many,NA,TRBV7-7,CASSLGISETQYF,TGTGCCAGCAGCTTAGGCATCTCAGAGACCCAGTACTTC
TRBJ2-3,many,NA,TRBV7-2,CASSLDGGGTDTQYF,TGTGCCAGCAGCTTAGACGGCGGAGGCACAGATACGCAGTATTTT
TRBJ1-1,many,NA,TRBV6-1,CASSAEGLNTEAFF,TGTGCCAGCAGTGCGGAGGGGCTCAACACTGAAGCTTTCTTT
TRBJ2-6,many,NA,TRBV5-1,CASSLAGASSGANVLTF,TGCGCCAGCAGCTTGGCCGGAGCTAGCTCTGGGGCCAACGTCCTGACTTTC
TRBJ1-1,many,NA,TRBV6-2/TRBV6-3,CASTERGEAFF,TGTGCCAGCACAGAACGTGGTGAAGCTTTCTTT
TRBJ2-5,many,TRBD2,TRBV7-9,CASSLATSATKETQYF,TGTGCCAGCAGCTTGGCTACTAGCGCGACGAAAGAGACCCAGTACTTC
TRBJ1-5,many,NA,TRBV28,CASSLSGGYSNQPQHF,TGTGCCAGCAGTTTATCCGGCGGCTATAGCAATCAGCCCCAGCATTTT
TRBJ2-3,many,NA,TRBV5-1,CASRSGPSTDTQYF,TGCGCCAGCAGGAGCGGGCCAAGCACAGATACGCAGTATTTT
TRBJ2-5,many,NA,TRBV7-2,CASSLRTRGQETQYF,TGTGCCAGCAGCTTAAGGACTAGGGGGCAAGAGACCCAGTACTTC
TRBJ1-1,many,NA,TRBV20-1,CSARDGNTEAFF,TGCAGTGCTAGAGATGGGAACACTGAAGCTTTCTTT
TRBJ1-2,many,NA,TRBV6-1,CASSPYGQRANYGYTF,TGTGCCAGCAGTCCCTATGGACAGAGAGCTAACTATGGCTACACCTTC